This TCR beta chain emerged from a study of cytomegalovirus exposure and HLA in healthy donors. The V gene's germline CDR1 is MDHEN and CDR2 SYDVKM. V lost 10 bases to trimming and J lost 2 bases, with 21 bases between them. This CDR3 comprises 15 residues. General study findings and limits: Despite most TCR sequences being rare, some public TCRs occurred in many donors. Researchers reported in a later analysis that a missense DCLRE1C variant was tied to TCR beta V- and J-gene trimming. Rates of TCR association differed by HLA locus in a later analysis, with DRB1 highest and HLA-C lowest.

On this clone: What it recognizes is unknown.

Primers: 60 Vbeta forward and 13 Jbeta reverse. Data came from immunoSEQ multiplex PCR; TCRdb stores just in-frame clones and leaves some out. The table includes about 200,000 clones, about nine tenths detected once. The chain recombines TRBV28 with TRBJ2-7, with D perhaps matching TRBD2 (6 bases). The sequence was obtained from a man aged 25-45 years in good health and CMV-seronegative. Source material: PBMCs. CDR3 sequence (DNA): TGTGCCACCCAGGACTACAGCGATCGACCCTACGAGCAGTACTTC. Translated, it gives CATQDYSDRPYEQYF.